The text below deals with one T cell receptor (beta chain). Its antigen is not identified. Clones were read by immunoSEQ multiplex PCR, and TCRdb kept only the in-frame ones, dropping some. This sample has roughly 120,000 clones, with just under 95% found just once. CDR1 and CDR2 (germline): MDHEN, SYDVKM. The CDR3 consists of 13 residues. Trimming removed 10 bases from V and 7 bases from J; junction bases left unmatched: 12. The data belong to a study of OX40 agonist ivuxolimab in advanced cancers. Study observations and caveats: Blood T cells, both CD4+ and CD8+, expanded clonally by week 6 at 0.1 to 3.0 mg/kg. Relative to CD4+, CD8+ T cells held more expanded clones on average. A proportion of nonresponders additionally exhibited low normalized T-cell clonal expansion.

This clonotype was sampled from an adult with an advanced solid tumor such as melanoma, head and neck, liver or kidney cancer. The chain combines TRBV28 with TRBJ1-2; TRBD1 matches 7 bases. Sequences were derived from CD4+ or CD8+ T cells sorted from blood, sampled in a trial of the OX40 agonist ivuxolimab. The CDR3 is CATTVVQGVGYTF. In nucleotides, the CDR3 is TGTGCCACGACAGTAGTCCAGGGGGTTGGCTACACCTTC.